The clone carrying this T cell receptor beta chain was picked up a small number of times. Antigen unknown. These data come from a study of blood T cells in healthy people across ages. Overall study results and limits: Per million T cells, TCR beta diversity dropped roughly linearly as age increased.

A J-beta primer mix and a sample-barcoded 5' primer were used in a second PCR of about 7 to 12 cycles. TCRdb re-called the 5' RACE reads through MiXCR, storing one row per CDR3 protein. Altogether about a million distinct CDR3 sequences are present, roughly 51% being singletons, with the ten largest covering over 20%. The sequence was obtained from a woman between 55 and 75 years old in good health. Source material: blood.

The CDR3 here is CSASGSTTDTQYF. The CDR3 region has the DNA TGCAGTGCTAGTGGTTCGACGACAGATACGCAGTATTTT. The chain links TRBV20-1 to TRBJ2-3; D not resolved. CDR1 and CDR2 (germline): DFQATT, SNEGSKA (reference sequence). The CDR3 runs 13 residues. V was shortened by 3 bases and J by 3 bases, with 10 bases between the two germline ends.